The clone carrying this T cell receptor (beta chain) was seen a handful of times. What it recognizes is unknown. A single record per CDR3 protein comes from TCRdb applying MiXCR to the 5' RACE reads. The sample lists roughly 600,000 distinct CDR3 sequences, roughly 18% seen once, with about 12% in the top ten. The CDR3 is 15 amino acids. CDR1 SGHRS and CDR2 YFSETQ come from the germline V gene. Trimming took 1 base from V and 5 from J, leaving 12 bases between them. The sample comes from a study of T-cell memory formation after mild COVID-19. General observations from the study: Largely, contracting CD4+ clones fell within CM and EM, and contracting CD8+ clones within EMRA. In pre-infection memory, a portion of responding clones appeared, which suggested that cross-reactive memory joined.

The sequence was collected from an adult woman who had mild COVID-19 (a few samples of this study predate the infection). Cell type and time point are not known. The specimen was PBMCs or a T cell subset sorted from them (not recorded which). J is TRBJ2-2 and V is TRBV5-1; tentative D call: TRBD1 (5 bases). The CDR3 region has the DNA TGCGCCAGCAGCTTGAGGGGTGAGCCTACCGGGGAGCTGTTTTTT. Protein product: CASSLRGEPTGELFF.